These T cell receptor beta chains were read from a single sample in a study of blood T cell repertoires in COVID-19. Sequenced by immunoSEQ multiplex PCR; TCRdb stores in-frame clones only, minus some. The sample yields some 200,000 clones, 80% to 90% seen once. Sequencing was done on a sample of peripheral blood. These receptors were obtained from an older man with acute or convalescent COVID-19. Each CDR3 is given with its conserved first and last residue. The order of the fields is CDR3 DNA, CDR3 protein, D gene, clone size, V gene, J gene. A D gene is named only where the DNA matches it firmly. Size tells how often a clone was seen (once, few, many) or the class of an expanded clone, and some rows leave it out.

TGTGCCAGCAGTGAACGGGAGGGGAGCTTTTACGAGCAGTACTTC	CASSEREGSFYEQYF	TRBD2	.	TRBV6-1	TRBJ2-7
TGTGCCAGCAGCCGCGAGGTGGAAAAACTGTTTTTT	CASSREVEKLFF	.	.	TRBV7-2	TRBJ1-4
TGTGCCAGCAGTCGACAATACAATGAGCAGTTCTTC	CASSRQYNEQFF	.	.	TRBV14	TRBJ2-1
TGTGCCAGTAGTCCCTCGGGACAGGACGATGAAAAACTGTTTTTT	CASSPSGQDDEKLFF	TRBD1	.	TRBV19	TRBJ1-4
TGTGCCAGCTCGGGACAGGCCTTGAATCAGCCCCAGCATTTT	CASSGQALNQPQHF	TRBD1	.	TRBV19	TRBJ1-5
TGTGCCAGCAGTGATAGGACAGGGGGAATTCAGCCCCAGCATTTT	CASSDRTGGIQPQHF	TRBD1	once	TRBV6-1	TRBJ1-5
TGTGCCAGCTTTAGCTACGAGCAGTACTTC	CASFSYEQYF	.	.	TRBV6-5	TRBJ2-7
TGTGCCAGCAGCACGCCGGGACTAGCGGGAGTCAATGAGCAGTTCTTC	CASSTPGLAGVNEQFF	TRBD2	.	TRBV7-2	TRBJ2-1
TGTGCCAGCAGCTTACAGAATTCACCCCTCCACTTT	CASSLQNSPLHF	.	once	TRBV7-9	TRBJ1-6
TGTGCCAGCAGTTCTATAACCGGGGAGCTGTTTTTT	CASSSITGELFF	.	.	TRBV7-9	TRBJ2-2
TGTGCCAGCAGCGGTAGCGGGAGAATGACCGGGGAGCTGTTTTTT	CASSGSGRMTGELFF	TRBD2	.	TRBV9	TRBJ2-2
TGTGCCACCTCCACGCAGGGGATCGGGACCGGGGAGCTGTTTTTT	CATSTQGIGTGELFF	.	.	TRBV15	TRBJ2-2
TGTGCCAGCAGCGTTGGGACAGCCCGAAACACCATATATTTT	CASSVGTARNTIYF	TRBD1	.	TRBV11-2	TRBJ1-3
TGTGCCAGCAGACTCGGACCGGGACAGGGGGCAGATACGCAGTATTTT	CASRLGPGQGADTQYF	TRBD1	.	TRBV3-1/TRBV3-2	TRBJ2-3
TGTGCCAGCAGTTTAGTCTCGCAGGGAAGGGAGCAGTACTTC	CASSLVSQGREQYF	.	.	TRBV28	TRBJ2-7
TGTGCCTGGAGCCTCACCGGGGAGCTGTTTTTT	CAWSLTGELFF	.	.	TRBV30	TRBJ2-2
TGTGCCAGTAGTATACCGCTATCGGGGACACTTCAAGAGACCCAGTACTTC	CASSIPLSGTLQETQYF	.	.	TRBV19	TRBJ2-5
TGTGCCTGGAGTTTACAGGGCTCACCCCTCCACTTT	CAWSLQGSPLHF	.	.	TRBV30	TRBJ1-6
TGTGCCAGCAGTTTATCACACAGGCAAGGTAGCTCTGGGGCCAACGTCCTGACTTTC	CASSLSHRQGSSGANVLTF	.	few	TRBV27	TRBJ2-6
TGTGCCAGCAGTTCAACTCCTAAAATGGCGCAGTATTTT	CASSSTPKMAQYF	.	.	TRBV28	TRBJ2-3
TGTGCCAGCAGCGAACTTTCACTAGCGGGAGTTAGGAACACAGATACGCAGTATTTT	CASSELSLAGVRNTDTQYF	TRBD2	.	TRBV9	TRBJ2-3
TGTGCCAGCAGCTTGGCCGGGTCCGGCGGAGAGACCCAGTACTTC	CASSLAGSGGETQYF	.	.	TRBV5-6	TRBJ2-5
TGCAGCGTTGAGGGCTTCCTCCAAGAGACCCAGTACTTC	CSVEGFLQETQYF	.	.	TRBV29-1	TRBJ2-5
TGTGCCAGCAGCTTATCGGAGCAGGGTGAAGCTTTCTTT	CASSLSEQGEAFF	.	once	TRBV7-2	TRBJ1-1
TGTGCCAGCAGCATATGGGACTACAGCACAGATACGCAGTATTTT	CASSIWDYSTDTQYF	TRBD2	.	TRBV9	TRBJ2-3
TGTGCCATCAGTGATAAAGTTAGTCCAGATACGCAGTATTTT	CAISDKVSPDTQYF	.	once	TRBV10-3	TRBJ2-3
TGTGCCAGCAGCTTAGCCGACAGCACTCGGAACGAGCAGTACTTC	CASSLADSTRNEQYF	.	.	TRBV7-9	TRBJ2-7
TGTGCCAGCAGCTGGGGGACAGCCGACTACGAGCAGTACTTC	CASSWGTADYEQYF	TRBD1	.	TRBV7-9	TRBJ2-7
TGTGCCAGCAGTAGGGGACTAGCGGGCCCCGACACCGGGGAGCTGTTTTTT	CASSRGLAGPDTGELFF	TRBD2	.	TRBV25-1	TRBJ2-2
TGCAGCGTCTCGGCGGGGAACACTGAAGCTTTCTTT	CSVSAGNTEAFF	.	.	TRBV29-1	TRBJ1-1
TGTGCCAGCAGCGCGGAGGGTGCCTCAAGTCAGCAGTTCTTC	CASSAEGASSQQFF	.	.	TRBV7-9	TRBJ2-1
TGTGCCAGCCTCAGGGATTCGAACACTGAAGCTTTCTTT	CASLRDSNTEAFF	.	.	TRBV12-3/TRBV12-4	TRBJ1-1
TGTGCCAGCTCCCTTGAGAGGGACAGAAAAGAGACCCAGTACTTC	CASSLERDRKETQYF	TRBD1	few	TRBV18	TRBJ2-5
TGTGCCAGCAGCTTGATAGGAGCAACTAATGAAAAACTGTTTTTT	CASSLIGATNEKLFF	.	few	TRBV5-5	TRBJ1-4
TGCGCCAGCAGCTTAAGAGCTAGCACTCGAGCTGAGCAGTACTTC	CASSLRASTRAEQYF	.	few	TRBV5-1	TRBJ2-7
TGTGCCAGCAGTCGTGGACTAGCGGATACGGGCTACGAGCAGTACTTC	CASSRGLADTGYEQYF	TRBD2	.	TRBV28	TRBJ2-7
TGTGCCAGCAGTTTTCCGGGACAGCTCTATGGCTACACCTTC	CASSFPGQLYGYTF	TRBD1	.	TRBV28	TRBJ1-2
TGTGCCAGCACCGAGACAGGGATCTACGAGCAGTACTTC	CASTETGIYEQYF	TRBD1	.	TRBV2	TRBJ2-7
TGTGCCAGCAGCTTAAGCCCTTGGGAGGGCTACAATGAGCAGTTCTTC	CASSLSPWEGYNEQFF	TRBD2	.	TRBV7-2	TRBJ2-1
TGTGCCAGCAGCTTAGATTATCCTATCCCTTCTAGCACAGATACGCAGTATTTT	CASSLDYPIPSSTDTQYF	.	.	TRBV11-3	TRBJ2-3
TGCGCCAGCAGCCTACGGATAGGGAGTGAGGAGACCCAGTACTTC	CASSLRIGSEETQYF	.	.	TRBV4-3	TRBJ2-5
TGTGCCAGCAGCCAAGACAGGGGAAGCACAGATACGCAGTATTTT	CASSQDRGSTDTQYF	.	.	TRBV14	TRBJ2-3
TGTGCCAGCAGCTTAGGGACAGGGGGCCACACTGAAGCTTTCTTT	CASSLGTGGHTEAFF	TRBD1	once	TRBV7-9	TRBJ1-1
TGTGCCAGCAGCTTAGAGCGCACTAATTCACCCCTCCACTTT	CASSLERTNSPLHF	.	.	TRBV11-2	TRBJ1-6
TGTGCCAGCACCTGGGGGTCGACGGGGGCAGATACGCAGTATTTT	CASTWGSTGADTQYF	.	once	TRBV11-2	TRBJ2-3
TGTGCCAGCAGCTTAGAGAGGGACCGGAGGGGGCAGTTCTTC	CASSLERDRRGQFF	.	once	TRBV7-8	TRBJ2-1
TGTGCCAGCAGCAAAGCGGGAGGGCCTATGACAGATACGCAGTATTTT	CASSKAGGPMTDTQYF	TRBD2	.	TRBV3-1/TRBV3-2	TRBJ2-3
TGTGCCAGCAGTGATTACAGTAACTATGGCTACACCTTC	CASSDYSNYGYTF	.	.	TRBV2	TRBJ1-2
TGTGCCAGTAGTACACACCCTCGGGACAGGTCTAATGAAAAACTGTTTTTT	CASSTHPRDRSNEKLFF	TRBD1	.	TRBV19	TRBJ1-4
TGTGCCAGCAGTCGGACTGGGAACACTGAAGCTTTCTTT	CASSRTGNTEAFF	.	.	TRBV6-2/TRBV6-3	TRBJ1-1
TGTGCCAGCAGCCACGGGACTGGCACAGATACGCAGTATTTT	CASSHGTGTDTQYF	.	.	TRBV16	TRBJ2-3
TGTGCCAGCAGCGTCCGACAGGGGGAATCACCCCTCCACTTT	CASSVRQGESPLHF	TRBD1	few	TRBV9	TRBJ1-6
TGTGCCAGCAGTGTGACGGGGAGGGGGGTTCAAGAGACCCAGTACTTC	CASSVTGRGVQETQYF	.	.	TRBV2	TRBJ2-5
TGTGCCAGTAGTATGGAGGCTAGCGGGAGGGTTTACAATGAGCAGTTCTTC	CASSMEASGRVYNEQFF	TRBD2	once	TRBV19	TRBJ2-1